This is a list of T cell receptor beta chains from one sample in a study of blood T cell repertoires in COVID-19. Generated by immunoSEQ multiplex PCR, the TCRdb table keeps only in-frame clones and is missing some. The sample records about 60,000 clones, around nine tenths being singletons. Sequencing was performed on peripheral blood. These receptors were obtained from a man aged 60 to 75 with acute or convalescent COVID-19. CDR3s include the opening cysteine and the closing phenylalanine or tryptophan. A D gene is named only where the DNA matches it firmly.

- | TRBJ1-1 | TRBV19 | CASSKAGIEAFF | TGTGCCAGTAGTAAGGCAGGGATTGAAGCTTTCTTT
- | TRBJ2-3 | TRBV5-1 | CASSLGASVGTDTQYF | TGCGCCAGCAGCTTGGGGGCTAGCGTCGGCACAGATACGCAGTATTTT
- | TRBJ2-6 | TRBV28 | CASSPLGVYSEANVLTF | TGTGCCAGCAGTCCCCTAGGGGTGTACTCTGAGGCCAACGTCCTGACTTTC
TRBD1 | TRBJ1-5 | TRBV30 | CAWRPTGGRDQPQHF | TGTGCCTGGAGGCCGACAGGGGGCAGGGATCAGCCCCAGCATTTT
- | TRBJ1-1 | TRBV3-1/TRBV3-2 | CASSLRQKNTEAFF | TGTGCCAGCAGCCTTCGACAGAAGAACACTGAAGCTTTCTTT
- | TRBJ2-7 | TRBV6-4 | CASSDLAGEQYF | TGTGCCAGCAGTGACCTAGCTGGCGAGCAGTACTTC
- | TRBJ1-4 | TRBV28 | CASSLTPPTAINEKLFF | TGTGCCAGCAGTTTAACCCCCCCGACAGCAATTAATGAAAAACTGTTTTTT
TRBD2 | TRBJ2-1 | TRBV9 | CASSPGLAGPYNEQFF | TGTGCCAGCAGCCCAGGACTAGCGGGACCCTACAATGAGCAGTTCTTC
- | TRBJ2-7 | TRBV5-1 | CASSVDRGEQYF | TGCGCCAGCAGCGTGGACCGAGGGGAGCAGTACTTC
TRBD1 | TRBJ2-7 | TRBV2 | CASSRTGGTSYEQYF | TGTGCCAGCAGTCGGACAGGGGGGACCTCCTACGAGCAGTACTTC
- | TRBJ2-7 | TRBV11-2 | CASSPGSGFAYEQYF | TGTGCCAGCAGCCCCGGGTCAGGGTTCGCCTACGAGCAGTACTTC
- | TRBJ1-2 | TRBV18 | CASSRQVDLYGYTF | TGTGCCAGCTCGCGACAGGTCGACCTCTATGGCTACACCTTC
- | TRBJ2-1 | TRBV28 | CASSLNQRSLYNEQFF | TGTGCCAGCAGTTTAAATCAGCGGAGTCTCTACAATGAGCAGTTCTTC
TRBD2 | TRBJ2-5 | TRBV6-5 | CASRGSGRAQETQYF | TGTGCCAGCAGGGGAAGCGGGAGGGCCCAAGAGACCCAGTACTTC
- | TRBJ2-1 | TRBV27 | CASSSRSEQFF | TGTGCCAGCAGTTCAAGGAGTGAGCAGTTCTTC
- | TRBJ2-3 | TRBV2 | CASSADPTLDF | TGTGCCAGCAGTGCCGACCCGACTCTGGATTTT